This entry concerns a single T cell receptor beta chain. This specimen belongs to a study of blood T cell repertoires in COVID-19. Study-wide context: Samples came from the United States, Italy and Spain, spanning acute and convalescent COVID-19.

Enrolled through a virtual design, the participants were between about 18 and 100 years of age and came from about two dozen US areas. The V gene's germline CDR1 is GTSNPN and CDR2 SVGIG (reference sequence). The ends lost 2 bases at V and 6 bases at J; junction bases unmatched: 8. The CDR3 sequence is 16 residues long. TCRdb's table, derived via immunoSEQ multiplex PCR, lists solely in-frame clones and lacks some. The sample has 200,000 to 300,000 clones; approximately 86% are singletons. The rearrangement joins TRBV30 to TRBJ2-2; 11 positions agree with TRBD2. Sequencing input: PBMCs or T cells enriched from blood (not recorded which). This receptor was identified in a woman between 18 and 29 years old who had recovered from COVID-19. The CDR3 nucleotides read TGTGCCTGGAGTCCCCCGGGACTAGCGGTACCCGGGGAGCTGTTTTTT. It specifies CAWSPPGLAVPGELFF.